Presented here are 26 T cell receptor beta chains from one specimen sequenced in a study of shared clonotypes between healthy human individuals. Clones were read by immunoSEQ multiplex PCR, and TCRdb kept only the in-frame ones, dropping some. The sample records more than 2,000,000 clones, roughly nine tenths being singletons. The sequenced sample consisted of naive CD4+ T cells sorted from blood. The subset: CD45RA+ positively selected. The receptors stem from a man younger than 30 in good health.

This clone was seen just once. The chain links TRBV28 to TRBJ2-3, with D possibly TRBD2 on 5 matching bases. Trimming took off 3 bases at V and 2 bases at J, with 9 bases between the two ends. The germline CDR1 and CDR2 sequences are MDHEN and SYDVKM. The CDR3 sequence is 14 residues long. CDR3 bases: TGTGCCAGCAGTTTGGAGGCGTCCACAGATACGCAGTATTTT. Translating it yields CASSLEASTDTQYF.

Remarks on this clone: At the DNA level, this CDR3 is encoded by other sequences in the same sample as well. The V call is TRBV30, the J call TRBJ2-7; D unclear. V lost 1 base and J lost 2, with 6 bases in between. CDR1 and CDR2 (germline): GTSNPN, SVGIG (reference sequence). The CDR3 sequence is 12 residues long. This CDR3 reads CAWSGTPYEQYF. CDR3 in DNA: TGTGCCTGGAGTGGAACCCCCTACGAGCAGTACTTC.

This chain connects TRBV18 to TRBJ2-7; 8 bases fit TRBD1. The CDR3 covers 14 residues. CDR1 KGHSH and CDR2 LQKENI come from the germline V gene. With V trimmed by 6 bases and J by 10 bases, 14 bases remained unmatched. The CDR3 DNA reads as TGTGCCAGCTCTTTGGATAGGCAGGGGGCGCGTCAGTACTTC. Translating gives CASSLDRQGARQYF.

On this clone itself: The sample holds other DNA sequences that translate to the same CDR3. In nucleotides, the CDR3 is TGTGCCAGCAGTGAAGCGTCCTACGAGCAGTACTTC. This translates into CASSEASYEQYF. The chain has TRBV2 and TRBJ2-7; D remains ambiguous. Per germline, CDR1 SNHLY and CDR2 FYNNEI. This CDR3 comprises 12 residues. V was clipped by 0 bases and J by 1 base, with 1 base between them.

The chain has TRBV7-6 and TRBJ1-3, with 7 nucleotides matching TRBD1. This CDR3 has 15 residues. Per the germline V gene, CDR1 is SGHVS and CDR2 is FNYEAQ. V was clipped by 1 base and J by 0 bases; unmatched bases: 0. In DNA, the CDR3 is TGTGCCAGCAGCTTAGGGACAGGCTCTGGAAACACCATATATTTT. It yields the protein CASSLGTGSGNTIYF.

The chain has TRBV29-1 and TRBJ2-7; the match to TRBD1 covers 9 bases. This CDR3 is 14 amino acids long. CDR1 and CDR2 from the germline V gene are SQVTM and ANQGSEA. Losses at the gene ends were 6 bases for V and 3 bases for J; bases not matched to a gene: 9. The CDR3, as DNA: TGCAGCGTGACCGGGACAGGGACCTTCTACGAGCAGTACTTC. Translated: CSVTGTGTFYEQYF.

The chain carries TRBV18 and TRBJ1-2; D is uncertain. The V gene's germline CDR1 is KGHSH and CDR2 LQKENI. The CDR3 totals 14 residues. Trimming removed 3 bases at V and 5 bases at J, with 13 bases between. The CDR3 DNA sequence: TGTGCCAGCTCACCGGGCGTACAGCAGTATGGCTACACCTTC. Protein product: CASSPGVQQYGYTF.

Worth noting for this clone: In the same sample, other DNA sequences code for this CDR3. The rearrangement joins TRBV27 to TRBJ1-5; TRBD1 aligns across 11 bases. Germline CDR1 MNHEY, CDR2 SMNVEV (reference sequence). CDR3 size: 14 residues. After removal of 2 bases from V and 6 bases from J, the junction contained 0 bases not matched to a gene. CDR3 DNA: TGTGCCAGCAGTTTAGGGACAGGGGGTCAGCCCCAGCATTTT. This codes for CASSLGTGGQPQHF.

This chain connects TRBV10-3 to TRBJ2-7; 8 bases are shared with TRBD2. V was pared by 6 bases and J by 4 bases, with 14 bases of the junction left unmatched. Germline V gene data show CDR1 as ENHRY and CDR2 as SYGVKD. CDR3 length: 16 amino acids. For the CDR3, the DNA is TGTGCCATCAGCGGAGGAGCGGGAGAAAACCTTTACGAGCAGTACTTC. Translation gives CAISGGAGENLYEQYF.

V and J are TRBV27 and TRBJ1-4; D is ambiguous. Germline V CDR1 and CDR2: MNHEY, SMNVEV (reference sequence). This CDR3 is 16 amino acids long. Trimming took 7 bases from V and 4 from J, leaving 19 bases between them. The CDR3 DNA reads TGTGCCAGCACCGCCCTGGCGGGGTTTCTTAATGAAAAACTGTTTTTT. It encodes CASTALAGFLNEKLFF.

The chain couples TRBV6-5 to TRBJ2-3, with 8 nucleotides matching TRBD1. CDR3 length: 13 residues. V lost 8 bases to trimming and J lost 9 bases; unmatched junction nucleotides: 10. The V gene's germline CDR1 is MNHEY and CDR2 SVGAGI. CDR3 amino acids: CASGQGTQGTQYF. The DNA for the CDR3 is TGTGCCAGCGGACAGGGAACTCAGGGGACGCAGTATTTT.

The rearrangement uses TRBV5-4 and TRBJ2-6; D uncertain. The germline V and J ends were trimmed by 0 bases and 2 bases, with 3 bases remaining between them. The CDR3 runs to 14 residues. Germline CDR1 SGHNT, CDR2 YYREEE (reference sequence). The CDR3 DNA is TGTGCCAGCAGCTTGGGGACTGGGGCCAACGTCCTGACTTTC. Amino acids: CASSLGTGANVLTF.

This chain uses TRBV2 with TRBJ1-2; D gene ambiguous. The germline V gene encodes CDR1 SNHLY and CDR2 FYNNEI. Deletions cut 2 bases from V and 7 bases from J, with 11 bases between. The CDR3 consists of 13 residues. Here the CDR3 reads CASSEKGPIGYTF. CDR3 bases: TGTGCCAGCAGTGAAAAGGGCCCCATTGGCTACACCTTC.

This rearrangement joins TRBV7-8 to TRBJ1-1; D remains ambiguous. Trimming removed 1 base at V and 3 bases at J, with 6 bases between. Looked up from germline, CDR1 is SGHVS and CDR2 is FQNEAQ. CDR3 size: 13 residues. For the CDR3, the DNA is TGTGCCAGCAGCTTAGTCGCTTACACTGAAGCTTTCTTT. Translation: CASSLVAYTEAFF.

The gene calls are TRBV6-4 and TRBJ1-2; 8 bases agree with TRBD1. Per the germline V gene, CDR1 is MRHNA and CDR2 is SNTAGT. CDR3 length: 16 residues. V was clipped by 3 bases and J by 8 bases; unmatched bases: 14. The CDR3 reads CASSDYPDRGARGYTF. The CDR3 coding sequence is TGTGCCAGCAGTGATTATCCTGACAGGGGAGCGAGAGGCTACACCTTC.

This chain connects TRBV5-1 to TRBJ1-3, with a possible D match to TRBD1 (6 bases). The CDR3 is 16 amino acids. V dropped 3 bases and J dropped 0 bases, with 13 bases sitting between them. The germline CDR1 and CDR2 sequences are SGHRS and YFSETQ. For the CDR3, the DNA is TGCGCCAGCAGCTCGAGAGGGACAAGCTCTGGAAACACCATATATTTT. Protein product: CASSSRGTSSGNTIYF.

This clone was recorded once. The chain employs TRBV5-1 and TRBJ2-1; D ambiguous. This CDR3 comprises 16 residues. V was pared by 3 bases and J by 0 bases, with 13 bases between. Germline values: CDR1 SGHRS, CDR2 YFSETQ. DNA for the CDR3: TGCGCCAGCAGCTCTTCGGACGTAGGCTCCTACAATGAGCAGTTCTTC. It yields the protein CASSSSDVGSYNEQFF.

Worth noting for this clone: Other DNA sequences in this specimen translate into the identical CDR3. The CDR3 reads CASSLPSSYEQYF. The CDR3 DNA is TGTGCCAGCAGCTTGCCGAGCTCCTACGAGCAGTACTTC. The rearrangement links TRBV5-6 to TRBJ2-7; D is unresolved. Germline loops: CDR1 SGHDT, CDR2 YYEEEE. Trimming pared 1 base from V and 0 bases from J, leaving 5 bases between. The CDR3 is 13 residues long. The full variable domain, in which reference TRBV5-6 and TRBJ2-7 provide the parts outside the CDR3, is DAGVTQSPTHLIKTRGQQVTLRCSPKSGHDTVSWYQQALGQGPQFIFQYYEEEERQRGNFPDRFSGHQFPNYSSELNVNALLLGDSALYLCASSLPSSYEQYFGPGTRLTVT.

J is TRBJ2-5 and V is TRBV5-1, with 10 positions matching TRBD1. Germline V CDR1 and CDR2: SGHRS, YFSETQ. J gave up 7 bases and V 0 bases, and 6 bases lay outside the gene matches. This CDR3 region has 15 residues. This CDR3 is CASSLEGTGEGTQYF. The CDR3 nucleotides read TGCGCCAGCAGCTTGGAAGGGACAGGGGAGGGGACCCAGTACTTC.

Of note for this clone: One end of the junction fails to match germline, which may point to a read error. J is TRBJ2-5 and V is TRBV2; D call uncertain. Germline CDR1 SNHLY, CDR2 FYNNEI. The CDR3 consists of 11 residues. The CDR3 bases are TGTGCCAGCAGTGAAGACACCCATATGGACTTC. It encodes CASSEDTHMDF.

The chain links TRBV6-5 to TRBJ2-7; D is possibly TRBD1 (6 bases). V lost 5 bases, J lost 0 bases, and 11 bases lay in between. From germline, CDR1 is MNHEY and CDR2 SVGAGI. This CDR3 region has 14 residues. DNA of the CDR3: TGTGCCAGCAGTAAGGAGACAGGCTCCTACGAGCAGTACTTC. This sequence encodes CASSKETGSYEQYF.

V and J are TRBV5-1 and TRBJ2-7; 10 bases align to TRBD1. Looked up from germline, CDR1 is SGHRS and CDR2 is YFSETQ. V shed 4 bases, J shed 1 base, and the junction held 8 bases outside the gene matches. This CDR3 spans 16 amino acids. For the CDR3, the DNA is TGCGCCAGCAGCGTAGGGGGGACAGGGGAATCCTACGAGCAGTACTTC. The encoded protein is CASSVGGTGESYEQYF.

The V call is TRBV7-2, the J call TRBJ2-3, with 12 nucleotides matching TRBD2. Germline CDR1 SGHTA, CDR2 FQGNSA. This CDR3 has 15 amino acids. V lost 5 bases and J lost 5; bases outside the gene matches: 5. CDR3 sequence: CASSILAGGGDTQYF. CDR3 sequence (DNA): TGTGCCAGCAGCATACTAGCGGGAGGTGGAGATACGCAGTATTTT.

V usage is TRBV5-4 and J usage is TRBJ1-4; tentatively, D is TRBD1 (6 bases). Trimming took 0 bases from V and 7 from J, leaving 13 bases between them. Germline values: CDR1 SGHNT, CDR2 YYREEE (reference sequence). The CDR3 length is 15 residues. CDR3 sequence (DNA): TGTGCCAGCAGCTTGGAGGGCAGGGGAGGTGAAAAACTGTTTTTT. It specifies CASSLEGRGGEKLFF. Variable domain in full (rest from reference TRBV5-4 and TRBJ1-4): ETGVTQSPTHLIKTRGQQVTLRCSSQSGHNTVSWYQQALGQGPQFIFQYYREEENGRGNFPPRFSGLQFPNYSSELNVNALELDDSALYLCASSLEGRGGEKLFFGSGTQLSVL.

The CDR3 DNA sequence: TGTGCCAGCCGACAGGGTGTGAACACCGGGGAGCTGTTTTTT. It is translated as CASRQGVNTGELFF. The chain carries TRBV6-4 and TRBJ2-2; TRBD1 matches 7 bases. This CDR3 has 14 amino acids. The germline CDR1 and CDR2 sequences are MRHNA and SNTAGT. J gave up 1 base and V 8 bases, and 4 bases lay outside the gene matches.

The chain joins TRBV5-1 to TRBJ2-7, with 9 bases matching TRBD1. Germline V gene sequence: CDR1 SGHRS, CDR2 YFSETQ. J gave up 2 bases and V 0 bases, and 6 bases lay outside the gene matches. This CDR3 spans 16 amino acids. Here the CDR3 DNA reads TGCGCCAGCAGCTTGGGTCCGGGACAGGGCACCTACGAGCAGTACTTC. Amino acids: CASSLGPGQGTYEQYF. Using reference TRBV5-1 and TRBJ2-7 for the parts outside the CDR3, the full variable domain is KAGVTQTPRYLIKTRGQQVTLSCSPISGHRSVSWYQQTPGQGLQFLFEYFSETQRNKGNFPGRFSGRQFSNSRSEMNVSTLELGDSALYLCASSLGPGQGTYEQYFGPGTRLTVT.